The present entry profiles one T cell receptor beta chain with its context. The sample belongs to a study of long-term antiretroviral therapy in people with HIV. About the study: It was about a decade after the earliest samples that the 2015 immediate-ART recommendation appeared.

CDR1 is LNHDA, CDR2 SQIVND, per germline (reference sequence). The CDR3 consists of 14 residues. V gave up 6 bases and J gave up 4 bases, with 12 bases separating them. The assay, immunoSEQ v3.0, was run at survey level. The table came from immunoSEQ multiplex PCR; TCRdb's copy has only in-frame clones and leaves some out. The sample carries tens of thousands of clones, approximately 80% recorded once. This chain connects TRBV19 to TRBJ2-2, with D possibly being TRBD2 (5 bases). This clonotype was obtained from a man aged 25 to 40 with HIV. The specimen comprised unsorted PBMCs, sampled 2.8 years after starting antiretroviral therapy. CDR3 sequence: CASRNVAGTGELFF. CDR3 bases: TGTGCCAGTAGGAACGTGGCGGGCACCGGGGAGCTGTTTTTT.